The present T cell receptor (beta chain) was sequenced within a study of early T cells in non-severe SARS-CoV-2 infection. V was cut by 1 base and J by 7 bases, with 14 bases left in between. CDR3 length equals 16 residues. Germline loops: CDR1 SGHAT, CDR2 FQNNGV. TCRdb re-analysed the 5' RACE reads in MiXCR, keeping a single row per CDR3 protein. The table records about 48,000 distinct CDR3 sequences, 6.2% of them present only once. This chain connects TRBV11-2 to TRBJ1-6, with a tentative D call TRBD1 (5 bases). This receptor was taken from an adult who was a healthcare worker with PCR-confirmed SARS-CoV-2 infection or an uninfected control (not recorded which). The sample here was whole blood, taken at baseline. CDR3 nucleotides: TGTGCCAGCAGCTTAGGGCTAAGGCCAGGGAATTCACCCCTCCACTTT. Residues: CASSLGLRPGNSPLHF.